This T cell receptor (beta chain) was profiled in a study of blood T cell repertoires in COVID-19. Per the germline V gene, CDR1 is MNHEY and CDR2 is SVGAGI. V lost 0 bases to trimming and J lost 0 bases, with 3 bases between them. This CDR3 contains 14 residues. In the original processing: It was from reference gene primer amplification that nucleated cell counts were estimated. This table comes from immunoSEQ multiplex PCR, and its TCRdb copy is limited to in-frame clones, with some not included. V and J calls and clone size come straight from that table; D and trimming were deduced from the DNA. This table holds some 28,000 clones, around 89% found once.

The J gene is TRBJ2-1, the V gene TRBV6-5; D remains unclear. This TCR came from a human donor in a cohort sampled during active COVID-19. Sequenced: peripheral blood. CDR3 protein: CASSYSSSYNEQFF. The CDR3 region has the DNA TGTGCCAGCAGTTACTCGAGCTCCTACAATGAGCAGTTCTTC.